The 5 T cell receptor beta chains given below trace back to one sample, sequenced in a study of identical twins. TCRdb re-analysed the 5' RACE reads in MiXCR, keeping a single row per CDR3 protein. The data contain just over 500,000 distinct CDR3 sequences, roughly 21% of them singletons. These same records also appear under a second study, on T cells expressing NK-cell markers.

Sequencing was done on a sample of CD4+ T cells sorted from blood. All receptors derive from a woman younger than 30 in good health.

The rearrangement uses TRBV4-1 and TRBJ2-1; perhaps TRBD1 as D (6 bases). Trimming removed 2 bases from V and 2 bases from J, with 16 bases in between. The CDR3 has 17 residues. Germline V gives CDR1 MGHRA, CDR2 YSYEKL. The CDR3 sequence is CASSQTYPQGAYNEQFF. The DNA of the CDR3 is TGCGCCAGCAGCCAAACCTATCCACAGGGAGCCTACAATGAGCAGTTCTTC.

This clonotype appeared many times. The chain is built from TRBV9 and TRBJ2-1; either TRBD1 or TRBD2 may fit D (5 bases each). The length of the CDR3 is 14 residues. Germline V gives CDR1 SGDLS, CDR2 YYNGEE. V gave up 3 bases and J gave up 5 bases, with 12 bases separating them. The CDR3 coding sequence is TGTGCCAGCAGCGAATGGGGACGGAACAATGAGCAGTTCTTC. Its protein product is CASSEWGRNNEQFF.

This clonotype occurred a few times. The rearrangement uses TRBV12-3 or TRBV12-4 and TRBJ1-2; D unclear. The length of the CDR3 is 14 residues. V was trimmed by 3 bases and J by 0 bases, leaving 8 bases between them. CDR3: CASSFRNTNYGYTF. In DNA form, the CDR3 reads TGTGCCAGCAGTTTCCGGAATACTAACTATGGCTACACCTTC.

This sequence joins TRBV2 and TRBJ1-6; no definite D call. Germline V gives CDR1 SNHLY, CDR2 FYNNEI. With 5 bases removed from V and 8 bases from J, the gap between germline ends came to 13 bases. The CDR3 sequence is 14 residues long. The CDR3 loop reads CASSRTVGDSPLHF. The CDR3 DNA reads TGTGCCAGCAGTAGGACGGTGGGAGATTCACCCCTCCACTTT.

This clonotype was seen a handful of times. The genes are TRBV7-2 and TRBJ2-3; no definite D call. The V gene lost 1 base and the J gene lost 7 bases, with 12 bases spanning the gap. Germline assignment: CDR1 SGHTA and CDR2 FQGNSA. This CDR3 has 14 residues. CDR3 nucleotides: TGTGCCAGCAGCTTAGGGATGTCAGAACATACGCAGTATTTT. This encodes CASSLGMSEHTQYF.